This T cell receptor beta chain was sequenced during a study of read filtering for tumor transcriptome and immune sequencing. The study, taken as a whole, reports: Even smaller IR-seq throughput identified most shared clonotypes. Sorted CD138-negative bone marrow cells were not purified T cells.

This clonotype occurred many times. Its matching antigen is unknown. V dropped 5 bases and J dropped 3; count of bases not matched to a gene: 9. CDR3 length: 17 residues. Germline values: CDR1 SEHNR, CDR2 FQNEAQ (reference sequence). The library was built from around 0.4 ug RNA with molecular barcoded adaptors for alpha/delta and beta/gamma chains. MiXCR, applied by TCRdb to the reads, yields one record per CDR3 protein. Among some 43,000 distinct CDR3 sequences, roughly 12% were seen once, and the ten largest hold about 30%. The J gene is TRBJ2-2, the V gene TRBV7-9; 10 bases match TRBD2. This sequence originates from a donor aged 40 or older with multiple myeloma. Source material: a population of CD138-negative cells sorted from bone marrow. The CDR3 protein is CASSPPSGSKDTGELFF. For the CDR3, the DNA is TGTGCCAGCAGCCCCCCTAGCGGGAGTAAGGACACCGGGGAGCTGTTTTTT.